These 5 T cell receptor beta chains originate from one sample sequenced in a study of blood T cell repertoires in COVID-19. Some clones are missing from TCRdb's copy, which holds only in-frame ones; the method was immunoSEQ multiplex PCR. The sample contains about 190,000 clones, more than 75% of which appear only once. Sequences were obtained from peripheral blood. The receptors were sampled from a woman at least 80 years old with acute or convalescent COVID-19.

The chain is built from TRBV2 and TRBJ2-1; possible D gene TRBD1, 6 bases. The CDR3 loop spans 15 amino acids. With 6 bases removed from V and 0 bases from J, the gap between germline ends came to 12 bases. Germline CDR1 reads SNHLY; CDR2 reads FYNNEI. In DNA, the CDR3 is TGTGCCAGCAGAGCCGGGACACTCTCCTACAATGAGCAGTTCTTC. Translating it yields CASRAGTLSYNEQFF.

The V and J genes are TRBV4-3 and TRBJ2-3; 8 nucleotides match TRBD2. Trimming cost V 0 bases and J 2 bases; bases outside gene matches: 10. This CDR3 comprises 18 residues. CDR1 and CDR2 (germline): LGHNA, YSLEER. The CDR3 here is CASSQDSYKRGYTDTQYF. The CDR3 nucleotides are TGCGCCAGCAGCCAAGATTCTTACAAGCGGGGGTACACAGATACGCAGTATTTT.

This rearrangement joins TRBV5-1 to TRBJ2-5, with D perhaps matching TRBD2 (5 bases). The CDR3 totals 15 residues. CDR1 is SGHRS and CDR2 is YFSETQ in the germline V gene. The germline V and J ends were trimmed by 4 bases and 5 bases, with 18 bases remaining between them. DNA of the CDR3: TGCGCCAGCAGCCAACAGATATCTTGGGAGGAGACCCAGTACTTC. Protein sequence: CASSQQISWEETQYF.

V is TRBV5-1 and J is TRBJ1-3; D perhaps matches TRBD1 (6 bases). Trimming stripped 0 bases from V and 0 bases from J, with 10 bases between. The CDR3 contains 16 residues. Germline V CDR1 and CDR2: SGHRS, YFSETQ. This chain's CDR3 is CASSLEGGISGNTIYF. For the CDR3, the DNA is TGCGCCAGCAGCTTGGAGGGGGGGATCTCTGGAAACACCATATATTTT.

J is TRBJ2-3 and V is TRBV9; TRBD2 matches 9 bases. The CDR3 extends over 16 amino acids. Looked up from germline, CDR1 is SGDLS and CDR2 is YYNGEE. V gave up 6 bases and J gave up 4 bases; unmatched junction bases: 12. The CDR3 here is CASTRSPGTSPDTQYF. In nucleotides, the CDR3 is TGTGCCAGCACCAGGAGTCCCGGGACTAGCCCAGATACGCAGTATTTT.